This entry lists 5 T cell receptor beta chains sequenced from one sample in a study. In TCRdb, the 5' RACE reads were re-called with MiXCR into one record per CDR3 protein. Among about 50,000 distinct CDR3 sequences, more than 25% were seen once, and the ten largest hold 2% to 2.5%. The sample was naive CD4+ T cells sorted from blood. Noted subset: naive CD4+ T cells, CD4+CD45RA+CD25-. All receptors derive from a female donor with breast cancer.

V usage is TRBV3-1 and J usage is TRBJ2-5; maybe TRBD2 (6 bases). CDR1 and CDR2 from the germline V gene are LGHDT and YNNKEL (reference sequence). Trimming pared 5 bases from V and 4 bases from J, leaving 20 bases between. The CDR3 spans 16 residues. The CDR3 coding sequence is TGTGCCAGCAGCTCCCCGACTAGTGGGGTCCTAGAGACCCAGTACTTC. Translating it yields CASSSPTSGVLETQYF.

This clonotype was seen only a few times. V is TRBV28 and J is TRBJ1-4, with D perhaps matching TRBD1 (5 bases). CDR3 length: 16 residues. Germline loops: CDR1 MDHEN, CDR2 SYDVKM. The germline V and J ends were trimmed by 7 bases and 3 bases, with 18 bases remaining between them. The CDR3: CASNPPGGGPNEKLFF. In DNA, the CDR3 is TGTGCCAGCAACCCACCGGGGGGAGGGCCTAATGAAAAACTGTTTTTT.

This clonotype was observed at least ten times. The rearrangement uses TRBV5-1 and TRBJ2-7; 10 bases align to TRBD2. This CDR3 region has 15 residues. Germline CDR1 is SGHRS and CDR2 is YFSETQ. Losses at the gene ends were 2 bases for V and 2 bases for J; bases not matched to a gene: 4. CDR3 DNA sequence: TGCGCCAGCAGCTTTAGTACTAGCGGGACCTACGAGCAGTACTTC. This codes for CASSFSTSGTYEQYF.

This chain links TRBV20-1 with TRBJ2-7, with D possibly matching TRBD2 (5 bases). Trimming pared 6 bases from V and 3 bases from J, leaving 9 bases between. CDR1 DFQATT and CDR2 SNEGSKA come from the germline V gene (reference sequence). The CDR3 extends over 11 amino acids. The CDR3 DNA follows: TGCAGTGCAACTAGGGACTACGAGCAGTACTTC. This gives the protein CSATRDYEQYF.

Concerning this clonotype itself: No conserved phenylalanine or tryptophan is present at the end of the CDR3, so a read error is the likely explanation. The rearrangement joins TRBV4-1 to TRBJ1-1, with 7 nucleotides matching TRBD1. The CDR3 contains 15 residues. CDR1 MGHRA and CDR2 YSYEKL come from the germline V gene. With V trimmed by 6 bases and J by 0 bases, 7 bases remained unmatched. Written as DNA, the CDR3 is TGCGCCAGCAGGAGGACAGGCGCGATGAACACTGAAGCTTTCTTA. This translates into CASRRTGAMNTEAFL.